These 26 T cell receptor beta chains were sequenced from one sample in a study of regulatory T cells in long-lasting Graves disease. For TCR beta, libraries came from iRepertoire HTBI primers and Arm-PCR of CDR3 regions. TCRdb reprocessed the multiplex PCR reads via MiXCR and lists one record per CDR3 protein. Of approximately 400,000 distinct CDR3 sequences listed, around 22% were seen once; the top ten hold about a quarter. Time point of the sample: persistent/refractory GD, antithyroid drugs over 5 years with positive TRAb. The TCR library was prepared using RNA isolated from PBMCs. The sample consisted of peripheral blood mononuclear cells (PBMCs), taken when the disease was refractory, from a patient treated with antithyroid drugs. Source of these receptors: a female donor with Graves disease.

This chain uses TRBV7-2 with TRBJ1-6, with D possibly matching TRBD1 (6 bases). Germline V gene data show CDR1 as SGHTA and CDR2 as FQGNSA. CDR3 length: 15 amino acids. V was clipped by 5 bases and J by 6 bases, with 14 bases between them. CDR3 loop: CASSPQGTSNSPLHF. CDR3 nucleotides: TGTGCCAGCAGCCCCCAAGGGACAAGTAATTCACCCCTCCACTTT.

This clonotype was found a few times. The V and J genes are TRBV30 and TRBJ2-2; 7 bases fit TRBD2. CDR1 and CDR2 from the germline V gene are GTSNPN and SVGIG (reference sequence). Germline trimming cut 4 bases from V and 8 bases from J; bases unmatched to any gene: 10. This CDR3 spans 14 amino acids. CDR3 in DNA: TGTGCCTGGAAGGAAAGCGGGACGACTGGGGAGCTGTTTTTT. It translates to CAWKESGTTGELFF.

The V and J genes are TRBV5-5 and TRBJ1-6; 7 nucleotides line up with TRBD1. Germline-derived CDR1 and CDR2 are SGHKS and YYEKEE (reference sequence). The CDR3 runs to 16 residues. J lost 7 bases, V lost 0 bases, and 7 bases had no gene match. CDR3 loop: CASSLDTGAGNSPLHF. The CDR3 nucleotides read TGTGCCAGCAGCTTGGATACAGGGGCGGGGAATTCACCCCTCCACTTT.

The sample holds many counts of this clonotype. This sequence joins TRBV27 and TRBJ1-2; D is unresolved. Trimming pared 6 bases from V and 2 bases from J, leaving 13 bases between. Per germline, CDR1 MNHEY and CDR2 SMNVEV (reference sequence). The CDR3 has 14 amino acids. The CDR3 region has the DNA TGTGCCAGCAGAAACCTAGGACGGAACTATGGCTACACCTTC. Its protein is CASRNLGRNYGYTF.

This chain uses TRBV7-9 with TRBJ2-7; 11 positions match TRBD2. CDR1 SEHNR and CDR2 FQNEAQ come from the germline V gene (reference sequence). The CDR3 extends over 18 amino acids. V lost 3 bases, J lost 5 bases, and 15 bases stayed unmatched. DNA for the CDR3: TGTGCCAGCAGCTTTCCTCCCTTCCTACTAGCGGGAGTGCACGAGCAGTACTTC. It translates to CASSFPPFLLAGVHEQYF. Full variable domain (remainder filled in from reference TRBV7-9 and TRBJ2-7): DTGVSQNPRHKITKRGQNVTFRCDPISEHNRLYWYRQTLGQGPEFLTYFQNEAQLEKSRLLSDRFSAERPKGSFSTLEIQRTEQGDSAMYLCASSFPPFLLAGVHEQYFGPGTRLTVT.

This clonotype showed up many times. The genes are TRBV20-1 and TRBJ2-7; 8 bases agree with TRBD2. The germline gives CDR1 DFQATT, CDR2 SNEGSKA (reference sequence). Trimming removed 1 base from V and 6 bases from J; junction bases left unmatched: 5. This CDR3 spans 13 amino acids. CDR3 coding DNA: TGCAGTGCTAGAGCCAGCGGGAGAGCCGAGCAGTACTTC. The encoded protein is CSARASGRAEQYF.

CDR3 coding DNA: TGTGCCTGGAATTACCCAGGGGTAAATCAGCCCCAGCATTTT. It is translated as CAWNYPGVNQPQHF. The chain carries TRBV30 and TRBJ1-5, with D tentatively TRBD1 (6 bases). Trimming removed 4 bases at V and 4 bases at J, with 14 bases between. Germline values: CDR1 GTSNPN, CDR2 SVGIG (reference sequence). The CDR3 has 14 residues.

In this sample, this clonotype turned up many times. V is TRBV28 and J is TRBJ2-7, with 8 bases that match TRBD1. The CDR3 runs to 13 residues. The junction had 5 bases not matched to a gene; V was cut back by 5 bases and J by 5 bases. The germline CDR1 and CDR2 sequences are MDHEN and SYDVKM. CDR3 bases: TGTGCCAGCAGTCGGACAGGGCCCCACGAGCAGTACTTC. As protein: CASSRTGPHEQYF. Full variable domain (outside the CDR3, taken from reference TRBV28 and TRBJ2-7): DVKVTQSSRYLVKRTGEKVFLECVQDMDHENMFWYRQDPGLGLRLIYFSYDVKMKEKGDIPEGYSVSREKKERFSLILESASTNQTSMYLCASSRTGPHEQYFGPGTRLTVT.

This clonotype showed up many times. The chain joins TRBV2 to TRBJ2-2; the D gene could be TRBD1 or TRBD2 (5 bases each). Per germline, CDR1 SNHLY and CDR2 FYNNEI. V dropped 5 bases and J dropped 5 bases, with 15 bases sitting between them. This CDR3 region has 15 residues. The CDR3 nucleotides read TGTGCCAGCAGTCCGGCCCCCGAGGGGACCGGGGAGCTGTTTTTT. Amino acid sequence: CASSPAPEGTGELFF.

Remarks on this clonotype: This may be a read error: a much more frequent sequence differs by one nucleotide. The conserved final phenylalanine or tryptophan is absent from the CDR3, which likely points to a read error. The V call is TRBV30, the J call TRBJ1-1, with 9 bases lining up with TRBD1. The CDR3 loop spans 13 amino acids. CDR1 is GTSNPN, CDR2 SVGIG, per germline (reference sequence). V dropped 4 bases and J dropped 5; count of bases not matched to a gene: 5. CDR3 sequence (DNA): TGTGCCTGGAAGCCGACAGGGGGAACTGAAGCTTTCTCT. It encodes CAWKPTGGTEAFS.

This clonotype appeared many times. The rearrangement uses TRBV2 and TRBJ2-5; 9 positions agree with TRBD2. The V and J ends lost 8 bases and 2 bases, in that order; junction bases with no gene match: 9. The CDR3 has 15 residues. CDR1 and CDR2 from the germline V gene are SNHLY and FYNNEI. CDR3 DNA: TGTGCCAGCGCTCCCGGGACTAGCAATCAAGAGACCCAGTACTTC. Translating gives CASAPGTSNQETQYF.

This clonotype appeared many times. A junction boundary mismatches the germline segment, possibly from a read error. The chain combines TRBV13 with TRBJ1-4; D unresolved. The germline V gene has CDR1 PRHDT and CDR2 FYEKMQ (reference sequence). The CDR3 sequence is 11 residues long. Here the CDR3 DNA reads TGTGCCAGCAGCTTAGGGGACGGAAAATACTTT. Encoded protein: CASSLGDGKYF.

The chain uses TRBV6-5 and TRBJ1-2; D may be TRBD1 (5 bases). Germline V gene lookup returns CDR1 MNHEY and CDR2 SVGAGI. Trimming took 2 bases from V and 8 from J, leaving 6 bases between them. The CDR3 spans 11 residues. The CDR3 is CASSYRGGYTF. CDR3 DNA sequence: TGTGCCAGCAGTTACAGGGGCGGCTACACCTTC.

This clonotype was seen ten or more times. This chain connects TRBV6-1 to TRBJ1-4; D possibly corresponds to TRBD1 (6 bases). The germline V gene encodes CDR1 MNHNS and CDR2 SASEGT. The V and J ends lost 7 bases and 0 bases respectively, with 21 bases between them. The CDR3 contains 18 residues. For the CDR3, the DNA is TGTGCCAGCACCTCAAGGGGGGGGGTTTTTGCAACTAATGAAAAACTGTTTTTT. As protein: CASTSRGGVFATNEKLFF.

The J gene is TRBJ2-4, the V gene TRBV7-9, with unresolved D. The V gene's germline CDR1 is SEHNR and CDR2 FQNEAQ (reference sequence). The V and J ends lost 5 bases and 0 bases respectively, with 11 bases between them. CDR3 length: 15 amino acids. This chain's CDR3 is CASSQEVLAKNIQYF. The CDR3 DNA reads TGTGCCAGCAGCCAAGAGGTATTAGCCAAAAACATTCAGTACTTC.

The chain joins TRBV7-2 to TRBJ1-2; D remains unclear. Trimming took 1 base from V and 4 from J, leaving 10 bases between them. This CDR3 is built from 14 residues. Germline CDR1 is SGHTA and CDR2 is FQGNSA. In DNA, the CDR3 is TGTGCCAGCAGCTTAGACTCCTCTACCTATGGCTACACCTTC. The encoded protein is CASSLDSSTYGYTF.

This clonotype came up many times. V gene TRBV29-1 combines with J gene TRBJ1-1, with no clear D. Trimming removed 1 base at V and 7 bases at J, with 16 bases between. The germline V gene has CDR1 SQVTM and CDR2 ANQGSEA. The CDR3 loop spans 14 amino acids. The CDR3 region has the DNA TGCAGCGTTGAAGGTGTAGGGAGGGTTGATGAAGCTTTCTTT. It encodes CSVEGVGRVDEAFF.

As regards this clonotype: A much larger clone is a single base away; this may be a read error. CDR3 sequence reads: CAGTPGGAETQYF. In DNA form, the CDR3 reads TGTGCCGGCACCCCAGGGGGCGCGGAGACCCAGTACTTC. The chain combines TRBV7-3 with TRBJ2-5, with TRBD1 matching over 8 bases. The germline gives CDR1 SGHTA, CDR2 FQGTGA. Losses at the gene ends were 11 bases for V and 5 bases for J; bases not matched to a gene: 10. The CDR3 has 13 amino acids.

Comment on this clonotype: One base away lies a much larger clone, so this may be a sequencing read error. It is likely a read error, because the conserved phenylalanine at the end of the CDR3 is missing. The V gene is TRBV19, the J gene TRBJ1-1; the D is unclear. Trimming shortened V by 6 bases and J by 1 base, and 18 bases separated the two germline ends. Germline lookup yields CDR1 LNHDA and CDR2 SQIVND (reference sequence). The CDR3 covers 16 residues. The CDR3 loop is CASRPTDTGKNTEAFL. DNA of the CDR3: TGTGCCAGTAGGCCCACTGACACCGGGAAGAACACTGAAGCTTTCCTT.

A single count supports this clonotype. The V gene is TRBV2, the J gene TRBJ2-3; 9 bases are a match to TRBD2. The J segment lost 2 bases and the V segment lost 4 bases, leaving 4 bases of the junction unmatched. Germline values: CDR1 SNHLY, CDR2 FYNNEI. CDR3 size: 15 residues. CDR3 nucleotides: TGTGCCAGCAGTGGAGGGACTAGCACCACAGATACGCAGTATTTT. Its translation is CASSGGTSTTDTQYF.

The chain recombines TRBV7-3 with TRBJ2-5; 12 bases map to TRBD2. The junction had 5 bases not matched to a gene; V was cut back by 4 bases and J by 2 bases. Germline V gene data show CDR1 as SGHTA and CDR2 as FQGTGA. The CDR3 is 16 amino acids. The CDR3 region is CASSSRGLAGQETQYF. In DNA, the CDR3 is TGTGCCAGCAGCTCACGAGGACTAGCGGGGCAAGAGACCCAGTACTTC.

The chain carries TRBV28 and TRBJ2-3; D not resolved. The CDR3 is made up of 14 amino acids. The V and J ends lost 3 bases and 2 bases respectively, with 9 bases between them. Germline lookup yields CDR1 MDHEN and CDR2 SYDVKM. Here the CDR3 DNA reads TGTGCCAGCAGTTTCCGACAACTCACAGATACGCAGTATTTT. Translating gives CASSFRQLTDTQYF.

This clonotype was picked up many times. V usage is TRBV13 and J usage is TRBJ1-1; D call uncertain. The CDR3 length is 15 residues. Trimming cost V 5 bases and J 4 bases, with 17 bases left between them. The V gene's germline CDR1 is PRHDT and CDR2 FYEKMQ (reference sequence). CDR3 loop: CASSHPVGFGTEAFF. In DNA, the CDR3 is TGTGCCAGCAGCCACCCAGTGGGGTTTGGCACTGAAGCTTTCTTT.

Note on this clonotype: A read error is possible here, since a much larger clone lies one base away. The chain combines TRBV30 with TRBJ1-4, with 7 bases matching TRBD1. The length of the CDR3 is 14 residues. The germline V gene encodes CDR1 GTSNPN and CDR2 SVGIG (reference sequence). Germline trimming cut 5 bases from V and 8 bases from J; bases unmatched to any gene: 11. The CDR3 sequence: CAWGASDRDEKLFF. CDR3 in DNA: TGTGCCTGGGGTGCGTCCGACAGGGACGAAAAACTGTTTTTT.

The table lists this clonotype with many counts. This chain joins TRBV12-3 or TRBV12-4 and TRBJ2-7, with D tentatively TRBD2 (6 bases). V dropped 3 bases and J dropped 5 bases, with 8 bases sitting between them. The CDR3 loop spans 12 amino acids. In nucleotides, the CDR3 is TGTGCCAGCAGTTTCGCGGGGCACGAGCAGTACTTC. Translating it yields CASSFAGHEQYF.

The rearrangement links TRBV30 to TRBJ2-7; 10 nucleotides line up with TRBD1. Germline lookup yields CDR1 GTSNPN and CDR2 SVGIG (reference sequence). The V gene end was trimmed by 6 bases and the J gene end by 3 bases; junction bases not matched to a gene: 5. The CDR3 sequence is 13 residues long. For the CDR3, the DNA is TGTGCCTGCACCGGGACAGGGGACTACGAGCAGTACTTC. Translated: CACTGTGDYEQYF. Supplemented by reference TRBV30 and TRBJ2-7, the full variable domain reads SQTIHQWPATLVQPVGSPLSLECTVEGTSNPNLYWYRQAAGRGLQLLFYSVGIGQISSEVPQNLSASRPQDRQFILSSKKLLLSDSGFYLCACTGTGDYEQYFGPGTRLTVT.